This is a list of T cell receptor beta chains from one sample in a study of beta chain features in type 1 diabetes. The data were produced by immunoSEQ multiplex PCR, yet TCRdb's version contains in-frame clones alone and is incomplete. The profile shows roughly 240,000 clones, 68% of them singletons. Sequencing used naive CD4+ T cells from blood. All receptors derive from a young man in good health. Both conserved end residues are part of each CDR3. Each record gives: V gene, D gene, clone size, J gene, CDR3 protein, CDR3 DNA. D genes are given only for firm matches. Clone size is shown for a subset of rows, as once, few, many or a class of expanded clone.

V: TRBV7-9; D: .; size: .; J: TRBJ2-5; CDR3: CASSLAVDRGLRETQYF; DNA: TGTGCCAGCAGCTTAGCAGTCGACCGAGGCCTCCGAGAGACCCAGTACTTC
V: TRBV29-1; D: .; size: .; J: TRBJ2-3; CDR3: CSVYGPADTQYF; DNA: TGCAGCGTTTACGGTCCGGCAGATACGCAGTATTTT
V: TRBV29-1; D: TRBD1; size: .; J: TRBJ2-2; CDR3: CSVRDRTENTGELFF; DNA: TGCAGCGTTAGGGACAGAACGGAGAACACCGGGGAGCTGTTTTTT
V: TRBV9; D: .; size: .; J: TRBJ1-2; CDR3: CASSVGRKAGGYTF; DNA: TGTGCCAGCAGCGTAGGACGAAAGGCAGGAGGCTACACCTTC
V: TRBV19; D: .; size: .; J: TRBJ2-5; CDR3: CASSPGPEPRETQYF; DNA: TGTGCCAGTAGTCCGGGGCCTGAGCCCCGAGAGACCCAGTACTTC
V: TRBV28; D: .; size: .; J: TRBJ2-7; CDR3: CASSLGYEQYF; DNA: TGTGCCAGCAGTTTAGGCTACGAGCAGTACTTC
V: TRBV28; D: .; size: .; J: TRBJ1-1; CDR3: CASSLWAGAEAFF; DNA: TGTGCCAGCAGCCTTTGGGCCGGGGCTGAAGCTTTCTTT
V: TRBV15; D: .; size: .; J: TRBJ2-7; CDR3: CATSRVKGVEQYF; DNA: TGTGCCACCAGCAGAGTTAAAGGTGTCGAGCAGTACTTC
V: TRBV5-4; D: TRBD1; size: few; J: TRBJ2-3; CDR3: CASSSDRALTDTQYF; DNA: TGTGCCAGCAGCTCGGACAGGGCACTCACAGATACGCAGTATTTT
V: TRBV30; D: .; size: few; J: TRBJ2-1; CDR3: CAWRLSGVLNHNEQFF; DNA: TGTGCCTGGAGACTCTCGGGAGTCCTGAATCACAATGAGCAGTTCTTC
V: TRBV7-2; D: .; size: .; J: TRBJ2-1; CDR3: CASSSRTPPPHEQFF; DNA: TGTGCCAGCAGCTCCCGGACGCCGCCGCCCCATGAGCAGTTCTTC
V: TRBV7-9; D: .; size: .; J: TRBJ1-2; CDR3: CASSLLRQKYGYTF; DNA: TGTGCCAGCAGCTTACTTAGACAGAAATATGGCTACACCTTC
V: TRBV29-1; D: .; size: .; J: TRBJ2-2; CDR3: CSAQRQRNTGELFF; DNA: TGCAGCGCCCAACGACAGAGGAACACCGGGGAGCTGTTTTTT
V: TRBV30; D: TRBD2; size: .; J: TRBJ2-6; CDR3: CAWGRGSGANVLTF; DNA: TGTGCCTGGGGGAGGGGCTCTGGGGCCAACGTCCTGACTTTC
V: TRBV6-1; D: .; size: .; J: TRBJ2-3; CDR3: CASSEPDTQYF; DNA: TGTGCCAGCAGTGAACCAGATACGCAGTATTTT
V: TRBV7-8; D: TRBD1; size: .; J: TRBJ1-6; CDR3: CASSHWDRESPLHF; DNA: TGTGCCAGCAGCCACTGGGACAGGGAGTCACCCCTCCACTTT
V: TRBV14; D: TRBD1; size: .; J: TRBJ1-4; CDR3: CASSQNGQGEKLFF; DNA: TGTGCCAGCAGCCAAAATGGACAGGGCGAAAAACTGTTTTTT
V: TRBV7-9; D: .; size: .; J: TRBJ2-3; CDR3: CASSLQAMADTQYF; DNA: TGTGCCAGCAGCTTACAGGCAATGGCGGATACGCAGTATTTT
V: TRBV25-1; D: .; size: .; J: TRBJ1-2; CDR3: CASSESGGYGYTF; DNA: TGTGCCAGCAGTGAATCCGGAGGCTATGGCTACACCTTC
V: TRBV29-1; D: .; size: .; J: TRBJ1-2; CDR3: CSVDSTAHGYTF; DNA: TGCAGCGTTGATTCAACGGCACATGGCTACACCTTC
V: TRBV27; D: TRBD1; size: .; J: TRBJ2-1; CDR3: CASSWPSGQGTNEQFF; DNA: TGTGCCAGCAGTTGGCCCTCGGGACAGGGTACCAATGAGCAGTTCTTC
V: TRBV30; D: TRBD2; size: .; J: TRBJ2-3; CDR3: CAWSPGTSGRPDTQYF; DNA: TGTGCCTGGAGTCCTGGGACTAGCGGGAGACCAGATACGCAGTATTTT
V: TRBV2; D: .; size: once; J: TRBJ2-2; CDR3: CASSERGELFF; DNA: TGTGCCAGCAGTGAACGTGGGGAGCTGTTTTTT
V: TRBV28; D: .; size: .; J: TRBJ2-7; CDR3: CASSPTGTGTYEQYF; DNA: TGTGCCAGCAGTCCGACAGGCACTGGGACATACGAGCAGTACTTC
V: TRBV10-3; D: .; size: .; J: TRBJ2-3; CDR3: CAIRGMGTDTQYF; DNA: TGTGCCATCAGAGGGATGGGCACAGATACGCAGTATTTT
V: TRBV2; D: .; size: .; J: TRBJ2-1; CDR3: CASRVAASSYNEQFF; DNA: TGTGCCAGCAGGGTAGCGGCAAGCTCCTACAATGAGCAGTTCTTC
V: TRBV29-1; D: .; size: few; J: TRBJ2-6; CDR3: CSVGHGSGANVLTF; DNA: TGCAGCGTTGGGCATGGTTCTGGGGCCAACGTCCTGACTTTC
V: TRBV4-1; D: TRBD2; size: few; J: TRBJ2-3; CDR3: CASSQVGRTSGSTDTQYF; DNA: TGCGCCAGCAGCCAAGTCGGGCGTACTAGCGGGAGCACAGATACGCAGTATTTT
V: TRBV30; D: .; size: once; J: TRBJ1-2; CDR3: CAWSVADIDGYTF; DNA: TGTGCCTGGAGTGTCGCGGACATCGACGGCTACACCTTC
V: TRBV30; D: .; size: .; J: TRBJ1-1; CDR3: CAWKVAYTEAFF; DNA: TGTGCCTGGAAGGTTGCGTACACTGAAGCTTTCTTT
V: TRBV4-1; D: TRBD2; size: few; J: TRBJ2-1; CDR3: CASSQPLAVSSYNEQFF; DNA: TGCGCCAGCAGCCAACCCCTAGCGGTTAGCTCCTACAATGAGCAGTTCTTC
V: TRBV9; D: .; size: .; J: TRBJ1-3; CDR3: CASSVGLAGSGNTIYF; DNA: TGTGCCAGCAGCGTAGGGTTAGCGGGTTCTGGAAACACCATATATTTT
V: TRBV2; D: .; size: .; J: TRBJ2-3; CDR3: CASSWAADTQYF; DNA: TGTGCCAGCTCCTGGGCGGCAGATACGCAGTATTTT
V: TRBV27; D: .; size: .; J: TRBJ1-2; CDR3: CASRRRVDYGYTF; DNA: TGTGCCAGCAGGAGGAGGGTAGACTATGGCTACACCTTC
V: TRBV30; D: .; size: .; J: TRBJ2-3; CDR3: CAWTAWSADTQYF; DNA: TGTGCCTGGACCGCCTGGTCAGCAGATACGCAGTATTTT
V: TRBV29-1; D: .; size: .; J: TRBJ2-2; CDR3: CSPRVGGGLFF; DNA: TGCAGCCCCAGGGTGGGTGGAGGGCTGTTTTTT
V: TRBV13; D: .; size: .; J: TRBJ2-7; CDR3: CATKRGRGRYEQYF; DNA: TGTGCCACCAAAAGAGGTCGTGGGAGGTACGAGCAGTACTTC
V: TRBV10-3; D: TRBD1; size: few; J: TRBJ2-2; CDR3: CAIRPGQGGTGELFF; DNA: TGTGCCATCCGGCCGGGACAGGGGGGAACCGGGGAGCTGTTTTTT
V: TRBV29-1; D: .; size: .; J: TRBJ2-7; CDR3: CSAARSSYEQYF; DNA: TGCAGCGCTGCACGGAGCTCCTACGAGCAGTACTTC
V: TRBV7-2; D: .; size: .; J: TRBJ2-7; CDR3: CASSLRGASSYEQYF; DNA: TGTGCCAGCAGCCTCCGAGGGGCGAGCTCCTACGAGCAGTACTTC